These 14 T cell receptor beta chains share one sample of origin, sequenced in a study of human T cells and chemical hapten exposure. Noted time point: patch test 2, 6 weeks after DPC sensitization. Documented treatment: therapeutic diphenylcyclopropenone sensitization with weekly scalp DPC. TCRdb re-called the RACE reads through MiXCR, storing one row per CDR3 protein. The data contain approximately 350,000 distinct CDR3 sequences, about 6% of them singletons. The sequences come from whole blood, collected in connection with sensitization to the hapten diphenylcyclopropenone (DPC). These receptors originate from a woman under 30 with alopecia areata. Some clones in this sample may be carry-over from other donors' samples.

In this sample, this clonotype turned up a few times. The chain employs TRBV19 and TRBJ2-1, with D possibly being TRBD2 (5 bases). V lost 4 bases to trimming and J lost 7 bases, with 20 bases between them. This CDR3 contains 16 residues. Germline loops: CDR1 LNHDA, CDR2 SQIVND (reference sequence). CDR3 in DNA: TGTGCCAGTAGTACGGGAAGGGTAGGATTCCTGAATGAGCAGTTCTTC. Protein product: CASSTGRVGFLNEQFF.

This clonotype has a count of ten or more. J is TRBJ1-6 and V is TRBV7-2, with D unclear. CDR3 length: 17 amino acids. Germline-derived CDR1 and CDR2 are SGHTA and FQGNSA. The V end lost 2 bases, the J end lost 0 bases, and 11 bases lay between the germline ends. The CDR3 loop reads CASSLMAGVSYNSPLHF. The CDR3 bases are TGTGCCAGCAGCTTAATGGCGGGAGTCTCCTATAATTCACCCCTCCACTTT.

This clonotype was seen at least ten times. CDR3 in DNA: TGTGCCATCTCCGCCACGAGCAATCAGCCCCAGCATTTT. As protein: CAISATSNQPQHF. This rearrangement joins TRBV10-3 to TRBJ1-5; D unclear. V dropped 8 bases and J dropped 1 base, with 9 bases sitting between them. Germline loops: CDR1 ENHRY, CDR2 SYGVKD. The CDR3 sequence is 13 residues long.

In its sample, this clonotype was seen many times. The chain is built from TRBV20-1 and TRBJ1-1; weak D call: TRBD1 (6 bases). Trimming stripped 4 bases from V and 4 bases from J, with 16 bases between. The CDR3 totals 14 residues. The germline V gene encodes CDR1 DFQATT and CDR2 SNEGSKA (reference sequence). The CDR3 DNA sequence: TGCAGTGCTATGAGGGGGGAGGAGGGCACTGAAGCTTTCTTT. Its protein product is CSAMRGEEGTEAFF.

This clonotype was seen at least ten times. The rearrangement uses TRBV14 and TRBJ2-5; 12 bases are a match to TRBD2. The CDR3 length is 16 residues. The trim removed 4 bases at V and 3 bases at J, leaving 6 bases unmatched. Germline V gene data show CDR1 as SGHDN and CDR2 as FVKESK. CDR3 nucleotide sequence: TGTGCCAGCAGCCTCCTACTAGCGGGGGGAGAAGAGACCCAGTACTTC. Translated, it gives CASSLLLAGGEETQYF.

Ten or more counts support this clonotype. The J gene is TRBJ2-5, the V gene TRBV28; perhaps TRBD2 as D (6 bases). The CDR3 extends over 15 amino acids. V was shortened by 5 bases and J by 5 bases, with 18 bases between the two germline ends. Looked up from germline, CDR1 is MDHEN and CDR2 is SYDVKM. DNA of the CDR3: TGTGCCAGCAGTCCGCCGACTAGATCCCCTGAGACCCAGTACTTC. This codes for CASSPPTRSPETQYF.

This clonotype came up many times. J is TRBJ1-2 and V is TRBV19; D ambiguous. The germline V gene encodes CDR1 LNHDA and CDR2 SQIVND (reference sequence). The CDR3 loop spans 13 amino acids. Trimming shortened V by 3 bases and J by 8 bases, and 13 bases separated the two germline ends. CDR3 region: CASSINSRGGYTF. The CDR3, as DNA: TGTGCCAGTAGTATTAACTCCCGTGGCGGCTACACCTTC.

The CDR3 here is CASSLAGSEETQYF. In nucleotides, the CDR3 is TGTGCCAGCAGCTTAGCAGGGTCCGAAGAGACCCAGTACTTC. The chain couples TRBV7-9 to TRBJ2-5; D gene ambiguous. Trimming cost V 0 bases and J 3 bases, with 8 bases left between them. There are 14 residues in the CDR3. Germline values: CDR1 SEHNR, CDR2 FQNEAQ (reference sequence).

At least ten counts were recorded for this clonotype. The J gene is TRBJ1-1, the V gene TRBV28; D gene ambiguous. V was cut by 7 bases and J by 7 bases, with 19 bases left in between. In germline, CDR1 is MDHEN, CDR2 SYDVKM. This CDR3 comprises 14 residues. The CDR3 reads CASTQAVVLGEAFF. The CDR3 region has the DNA TGTGCCAGCACCCAGGCGGTGGTACTCGGTGAAGCTTTCTTT. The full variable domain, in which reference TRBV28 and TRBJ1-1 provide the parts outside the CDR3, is DVKVTQSSRYLVKRTGEKVFLECVQDMDHENMFWYRQDPGLGLRLIYFSYDVKMKEKGDIPEGYSVSREKKERFSLILESASTNQTSMYLCASTQAVVLGEAFFGQGTRLTVV.

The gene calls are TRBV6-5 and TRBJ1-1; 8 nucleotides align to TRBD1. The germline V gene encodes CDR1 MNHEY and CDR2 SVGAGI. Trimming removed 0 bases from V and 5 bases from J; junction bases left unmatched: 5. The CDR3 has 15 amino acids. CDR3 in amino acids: CASSYSDRGRTEAFF. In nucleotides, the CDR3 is TGTGCCAGCAGTTACTCAGACAGGGGTAGGACTGAAGCTTTCTTT.

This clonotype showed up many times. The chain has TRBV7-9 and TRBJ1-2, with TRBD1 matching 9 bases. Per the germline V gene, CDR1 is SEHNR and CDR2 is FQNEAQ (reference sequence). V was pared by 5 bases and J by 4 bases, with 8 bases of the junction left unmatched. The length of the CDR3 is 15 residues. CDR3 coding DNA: TGTGCCAGCAGCCTATGGGGACAGGGAGGCTATGGCTACACCTTC. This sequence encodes CASSLWGQGGYGYTF.

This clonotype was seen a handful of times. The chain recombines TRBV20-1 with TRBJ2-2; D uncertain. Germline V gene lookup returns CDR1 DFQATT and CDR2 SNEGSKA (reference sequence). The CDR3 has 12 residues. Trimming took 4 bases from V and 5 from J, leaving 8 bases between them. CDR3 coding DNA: TGCAGTGCTATACAGAGGACCGGGGAGCTGTTTTTT. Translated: CSAIQRTGELFF.

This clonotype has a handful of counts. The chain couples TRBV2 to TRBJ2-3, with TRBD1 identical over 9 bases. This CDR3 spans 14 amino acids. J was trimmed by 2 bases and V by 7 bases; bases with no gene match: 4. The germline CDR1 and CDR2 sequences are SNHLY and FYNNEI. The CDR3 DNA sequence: TGTGCCAGCACCCGGGACAGGGTCACAGATACGCAGTATTTT. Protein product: CASTRDRVTDTQYF.

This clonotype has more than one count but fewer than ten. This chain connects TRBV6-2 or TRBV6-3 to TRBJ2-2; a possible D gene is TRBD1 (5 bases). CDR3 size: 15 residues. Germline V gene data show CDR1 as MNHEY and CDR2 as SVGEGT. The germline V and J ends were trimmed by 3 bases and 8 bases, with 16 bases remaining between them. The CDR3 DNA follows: TGTGCCAGCAGTTATGGCGGAGCAAGGACAGGGGAGCTGTTTTTT. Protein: CASSYGGARTGELFF.